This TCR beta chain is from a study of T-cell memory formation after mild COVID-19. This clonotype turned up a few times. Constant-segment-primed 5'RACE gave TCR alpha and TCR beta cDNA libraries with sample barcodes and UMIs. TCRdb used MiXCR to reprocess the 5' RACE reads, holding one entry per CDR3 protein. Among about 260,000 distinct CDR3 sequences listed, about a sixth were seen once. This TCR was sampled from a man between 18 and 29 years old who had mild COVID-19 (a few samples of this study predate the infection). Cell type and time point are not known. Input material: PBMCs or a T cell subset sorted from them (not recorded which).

This CDR3 is CASSPGQREETQYF. The CDR3 DNA reads as TGTGCCAGCAGTCCGGGACAGAGGGAAGAGACCCAGTACTTC. V usage is TRBV12-3 or TRBV12-4 and J usage is TRBJ2-5; 7 bases align to TRBD1. The CDR3 length is 14 residues. Losses at the gene ends were 5 bases for V and 3 bases for J; bases not matched to a gene: 6.